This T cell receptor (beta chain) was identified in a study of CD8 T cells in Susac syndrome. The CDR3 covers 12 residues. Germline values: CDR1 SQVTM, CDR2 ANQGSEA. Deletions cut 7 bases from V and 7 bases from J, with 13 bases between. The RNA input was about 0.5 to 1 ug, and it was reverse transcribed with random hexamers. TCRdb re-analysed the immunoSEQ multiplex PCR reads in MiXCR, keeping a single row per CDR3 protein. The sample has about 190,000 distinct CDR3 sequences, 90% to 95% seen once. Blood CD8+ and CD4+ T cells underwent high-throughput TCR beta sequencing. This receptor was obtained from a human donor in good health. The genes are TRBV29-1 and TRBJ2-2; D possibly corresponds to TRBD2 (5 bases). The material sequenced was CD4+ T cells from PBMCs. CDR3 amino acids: CSAGPGIGELFF. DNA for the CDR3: TGCAGCGCGGGTCCGGGGATCGGGGAGCTGTTTTTT.